This TCR beta chain was documented in a study of T cell repertoires in cytomegalovirus infection. Points from the study as a whole: Identification of carriers of CMV plus the relevant HLA was performed using cumulative public TCR beta family frequency.

Concerning this clonotype: Its matching antigen is unknown.

TCRdb reanalysed the reads using MiXCR and keeps one entry per CDR3 protein. This table holds 800,000 to 950,000 distinct CDR3 sequences, 30% to 35% found once. This CDR3 spans 14 amino acids. V lost 8 bases, J lost 4 bases, and 18 bases lay in between. Sequenced here: cultured CD8+ T cells from PBMCs, sampled from culture after CMV antigen stimulation. The gene calls are TRBV5-3 and TRBJ1-2, with D possibly TRBD1 on 6 matching bases. TRBV5-3 is noted as an ORF with a role that remains uncertain. The TCR was taken from a human donor in good health (CMV status not recorded). Some clones in this sample may be carry-over from other donors' samples. The CDR3 DNA reads as TGTGCCAGCAGCGAAGGACAGCTACTCTATGGCTACACCTTC. Protein: CASSEGQLLYGYTF.